The 7 T cell receptor beta chains below all came from one sample that was sequenced in a study of PD-1 blockade in mismatch repair-deficient tumors. The protocol was immunoSEQ multiplex PCR, while the TCRdb copy is restricted to in-frame clones and leaves out a portion. Among around 120,000 clones listed, almost 90% were seen once. The sample in question was peripheral blood, obtained approximately 69 weeks after starting pembrolizumab. The receptor set was obtained from an adult with mismatch repair-deficient cancer.

CDR3 in amino acids: CSVDLGTNEQFF. In nucleotides, the CDR3 is TGCAGCGTTGATCTAGGGACCAATGAGCAGTTCTTC. The chain links TRBV29-1 to TRBJ2-1, with D perhaps TRBD1 or TRBD2 (5 bases each). The CDR3 has 12 amino acids. CDR1 is SQVTM, CDR2 ANQGSEA, per germline. Trimming took 3 bases from V and 6 from J, leaving 9 bases between them.

J is TRBJ2-1 and V is TRBV7-2; possibly TRBD1 for D (6 bases). The germline V gene has CDR1 SGHTA and CDR2 FQGNSA. The CDR3 covers 16 residues. Between the trimmed V and J ends, which lost 0 bases and 4 bases, there was a span of 13 bases. The CDR3 reads CASSLAGARRYNEQFF. CDR3 DNA sequence: TGTGCCAGCAGCTTAGCGGGGGCTAGAAGGTACAATGAGCAGTTCTTC.

The chain combines TRBV28 with TRBJ1-5; D gene uncertain. The CDR3 loop spans 14 amino acids. The germline V gene has CDR1 MDHEN and CDR2 SYDVKM. Trimming stripped 6 bases from V and 5 bases from J, with 14 bases between. The CDR3 loop reads CASSPNRFYQPQHF. The CDR3 DNA follows: TGTGCCAGCAGCCCGAATCGGTTCTATCAGCCCCAGCATTTT.

This chain links TRBV4-1 with TRBJ1-4; D is unresolved. V was cut by 1 base and J by 4 bases, with 10 bases left in between. Germline assignment: CDR1 MGHRA and CDR2 YSYEKL. This CDR3 is built from 15 residues. The CDR3 DNA reads as TGCGCCAGCAGCCAAGGCGGGCTACGTAATGAAAAACTGTTTTTT. Residues: CASSQGGLRNEKLFF.

The rearrangement uses TRBV7-6 and TRBJ1-2; tentative D call: TRBD1 (6 bases). Looked up from germline, CDR1 is SGHVS and CDR2 is FNYEAQ. Trimming took 0 bases from V and 0 from J, leaving 11 bases between them. This CDR3 comprises 16 residues. The CDR3 sequence: CASSLARGASNYGYTF. DNA for the CDR3: TGTGCCAGCAGCTTAGCGCGGGGGGCATCTAACTATGGCTACACCTTC.

The genes are TRBV4-1 and TRBJ2-1, with D unresolved. This CDR3 has 13 amino acids. The germline V gene has CDR1 MGHRA and CDR2 YSYEKL. V lost 4 bases and J lost 3, with 7 bases in between. The CDR3 loop reads CASSLSDYNEQFF. In DNA, the CDR3 is TGCGCCAGCAGCCTGTCGGACTACAATGAGCAGTTCTTC.

The chain recombines TRBV7-9 with TRBJ2-7, with no clear D. V was trimmed by 5 bases and J by 2 bases, leaving 10 bases between them. The CDR3 covers 13 residues. Looked up from germline, CDR1 is SEHNR and CDR2 is FQNEAQ (reference sequence). CDR3: CASSPPTPYEQYF. CDR3 DNA: TGTGCCAGCAGCCCCCCTACCCCCTACGAGCAGTACTTC.